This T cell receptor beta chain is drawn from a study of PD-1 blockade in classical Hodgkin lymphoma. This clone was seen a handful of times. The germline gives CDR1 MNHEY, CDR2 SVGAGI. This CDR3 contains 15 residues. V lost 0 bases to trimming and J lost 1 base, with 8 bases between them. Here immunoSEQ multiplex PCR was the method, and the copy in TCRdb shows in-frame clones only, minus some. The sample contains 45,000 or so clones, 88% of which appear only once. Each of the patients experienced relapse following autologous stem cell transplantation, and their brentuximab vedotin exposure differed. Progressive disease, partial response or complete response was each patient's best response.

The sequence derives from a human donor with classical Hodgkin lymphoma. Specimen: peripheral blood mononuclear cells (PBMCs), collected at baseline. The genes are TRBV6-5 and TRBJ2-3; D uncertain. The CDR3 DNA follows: TGTGCCAGCAGTTACTCGAAGTGGGGCACAGATACGCAGTATTTT. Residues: CASSYSKWGTDTQYF.